These T cell receptor beta chains were read from a single sample in a study of STAT5B mutations in CD4+ large granular lymphocyte leukemia. Repertoires were generated with immunoSEQ multiplex PCR, while TCRdb's copy carries only in-frame clones and drops some. The sample contains over 30,000 clones, more than 65% of which appear only once. The source material was CD4+ T cells from blood buffy coats. These receptors all come from a human donor in good health. Each CDR3 is given with its conserved first and last residue. The D gene is left open where the match is weak. Not every row has a clone size; where given, it reads once, few, many or a size class.

abundance,j_gene,d_gene,v_gene,CDR3nt,CDR3aa
few,TRBJ1-1,-,TRBV20-1,TGCAGTGTCGACACACAAGAAGCTTTCTTT,CSVDTQEAFF
-,TRBJ2-7,TRBD2,TRBV2,TGTGCCAGCAGGACCGGCGGGAGTCTCTCCTACGAGCAGTACTTC,CASRTGGSLSYEQYF
-,TRBJ1-1,TRBD1,TRBV7-2,TGTGCCAGCAACCGGGACAGCTCACGAGCTTTCTTT,CASNRDSSRAFF
-,TRBJ1-4,-,TRBV6-6,TGTGCCAGCAGGGCCTCGGCGGCAACTAATGAAAAACTGTTTTTT,CASRASAATNEKLFF
-,TRBJ2-5,TRBD1,TRBV5-1,TGCGCCAGCAGCGGACAGGGGTCAGAGACCCAGTACTTC,CASSGQGSETQYF
few,TRBJ1-1,-,TRBV27,TGTGCCAGCAGTTTATACAGGCGTCAGAAGGCTTTCTTT,CASSLYRRQKAFF
-,TRBJ2-2,TRBD1,TRBV9,TGTGCCAGCAGCGACATGGGACAGGGGGCCGTCGGGGAGCTGTTTTTT,CASSDMGQGAVGELFF
-,TRBJ2-1,-,TRBV5-6,TGTGCCAGCAGCGCTTTCAGCTCCTACAATGAGCAGTTCTTC,CASSAFSSYNEQFF
medium-sized,TRBJ1-6,-,TRBV5-5,TGTGCCAGCAGCGGATTTGTAATGGGGTCACCCCTCCACTTT,CASSGFVMGSPLHF
-,TRBJ2-5,-,TRBV7-2,TGTGCCAGCAGCTTAGGCGGGGGCGCGGGAGAGACCCAGTACTTC,CASSLGGGAGETQYF